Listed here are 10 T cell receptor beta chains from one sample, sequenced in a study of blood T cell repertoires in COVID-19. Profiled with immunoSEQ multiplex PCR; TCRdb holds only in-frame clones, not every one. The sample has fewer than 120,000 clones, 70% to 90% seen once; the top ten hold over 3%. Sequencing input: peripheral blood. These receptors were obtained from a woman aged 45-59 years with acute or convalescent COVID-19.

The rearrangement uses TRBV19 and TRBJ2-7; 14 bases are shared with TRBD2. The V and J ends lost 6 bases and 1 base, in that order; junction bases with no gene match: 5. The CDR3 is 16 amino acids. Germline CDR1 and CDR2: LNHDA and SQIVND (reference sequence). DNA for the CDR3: TGTGCCAGTAGCCCCGGACTAGCGGGAGGTTCCTACGAGCAGTACTTC. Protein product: CASSPGLAGGSYEQYF.

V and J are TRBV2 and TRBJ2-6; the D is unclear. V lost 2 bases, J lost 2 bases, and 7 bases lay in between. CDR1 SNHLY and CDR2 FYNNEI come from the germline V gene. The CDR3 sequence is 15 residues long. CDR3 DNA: TGTGCCAGCAGTGAAAATAGTGCTGGGGCCAACGTCCTGACTTTC. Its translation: CASSENSAGANVLTF.

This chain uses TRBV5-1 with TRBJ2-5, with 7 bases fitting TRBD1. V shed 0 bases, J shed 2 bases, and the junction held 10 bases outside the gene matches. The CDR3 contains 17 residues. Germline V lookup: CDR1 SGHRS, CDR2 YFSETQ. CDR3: CASSLVVLTGRQETQYF. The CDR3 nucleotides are TGCGCCAGCAGCTTGGTGGTACTGACAGGGCGACAAGAGACCCAGTACTTC.

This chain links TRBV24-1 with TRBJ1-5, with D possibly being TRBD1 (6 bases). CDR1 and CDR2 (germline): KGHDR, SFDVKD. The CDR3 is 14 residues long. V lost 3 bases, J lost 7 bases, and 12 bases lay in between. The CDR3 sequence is CATSDVGHSQPQHF. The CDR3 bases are TGTGCCACCAGTGATGTGGGACATTCCCAGCCCCAGCATTTT.

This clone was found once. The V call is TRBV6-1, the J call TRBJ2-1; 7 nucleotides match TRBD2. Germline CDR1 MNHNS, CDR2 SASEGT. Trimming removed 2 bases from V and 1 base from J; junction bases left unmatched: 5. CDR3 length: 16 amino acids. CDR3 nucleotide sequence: TGTGCCAGCAGTGAATATGGCGGGGGTTCCTACAATGAGCAGTTCTTC. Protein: CASSEYGGGSYNEQFF.

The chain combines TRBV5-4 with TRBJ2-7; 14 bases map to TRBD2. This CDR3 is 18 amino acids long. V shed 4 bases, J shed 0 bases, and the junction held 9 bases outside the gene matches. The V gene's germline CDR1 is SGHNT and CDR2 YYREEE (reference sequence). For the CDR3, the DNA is TGTGCCAGCAGCCCCGGACTAGCGGGAGGCCGGGGCTCCTACGAGCAGTACTTC. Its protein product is CASSPGLAGGRGSYEQYF.

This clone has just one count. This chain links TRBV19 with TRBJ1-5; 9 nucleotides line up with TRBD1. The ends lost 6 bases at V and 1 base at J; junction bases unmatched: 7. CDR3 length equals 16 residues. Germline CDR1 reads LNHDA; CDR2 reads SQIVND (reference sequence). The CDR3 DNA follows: TGTGCCAGTAGCCCAATGGACAGGGGAAGCAATCAGCCCCAGCATTTT. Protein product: CASSPMDRGSNQPQHF.

CDR3 region: CASSIYGTVQETQYF. In nucleotides, the CDR3 is TGTGCCAGCAGTATCTACGGGACAGTTCAAGAGACCCAGTACTTC. The V call is TRBV6-1, the J call TRBJ2-5; 7 bases match TRBD1. CDR3 size: 15 residues. The germline V gene has CDR1 MNHNS and CDR2 SASEGT. V gave up 5 bases and J gave up 2 bases; unmatched junction bases: 8.

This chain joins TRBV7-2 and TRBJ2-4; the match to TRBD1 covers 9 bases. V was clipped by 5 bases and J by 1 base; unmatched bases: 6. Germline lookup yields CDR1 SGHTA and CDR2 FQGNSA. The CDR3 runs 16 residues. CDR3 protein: CASSQQGAIAKNIQYF. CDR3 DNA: TGTGCCAGCAGCCAACAGGGGGCCATTGCCAAAAACATTCAGTACTTC.

The CDR3 bases are TGCGCCAGCAGCTTGGACAGGGGTGGGGGCTACACCTTC. It is translated as CASSLDRGGGYTF. The rearrangement joins TRBV5-1 to TRBJ1-2, with 7 bases aligning to TRBD1. The CDR3 totals 13 residues. Unmatched junction bases numbered 4, after V lost 0 bases and J lost 8 bases. Looked up from germline, CDR1 is SGHRS and CDR2 is YFSETQ.